The T cell receptor (beta chain) described here comes from a study of blood T cell repertoires in COVID-19. Whole-study context: Samples taken during acute and convalescent COVID-19 were collected in the United States, Italy and Spain. PBMCs, B-cell-depleted T cells, or T cells provided the cDNA or gDNA that made up the material.

Germline lookup yields CDR1 SNHLY and CDR2 FYNNEI. Unmatched junction bases numbered 3, after V lost 4 bases and J lost 2 bases. The CDR3 totals 14 residues. Data came from immunoSEQ multiplex PCR; TCRdb stores just in-frame clones and leaves some out. The table shows approximately 500,000 clones, with roughly nine tenths occurring only once. Seattle participants joined during active infection and were tracked over time. The material sequenced was peripheral blood. J is TRBJ2-5 and V is TRBV2, with TRBD1 matching over 8 bases. This receptor was obtained from a woman in her forties or fifties with COVID-19, enrolled during active disease. CDR3 nucleotide sequence: TGTGCCAGCAGTGCGGGACAGGTGCAAGAGACCCAGTACTTC. Translated, it gives CASSAGQVQETQYF. Supplemented by reference TRBV2 and TRBJ2-5, the full variable domain reads EPEVTQTPSHQVTQMGQEVILRCVPISNHLYFYWYRQILGQKVEFLVSFYNNEISEKSEIFDDQFSVERPDGSNFTLKIRSTKLEDSAMYFCASSAGQVQETQYFGPGTRLLVL.